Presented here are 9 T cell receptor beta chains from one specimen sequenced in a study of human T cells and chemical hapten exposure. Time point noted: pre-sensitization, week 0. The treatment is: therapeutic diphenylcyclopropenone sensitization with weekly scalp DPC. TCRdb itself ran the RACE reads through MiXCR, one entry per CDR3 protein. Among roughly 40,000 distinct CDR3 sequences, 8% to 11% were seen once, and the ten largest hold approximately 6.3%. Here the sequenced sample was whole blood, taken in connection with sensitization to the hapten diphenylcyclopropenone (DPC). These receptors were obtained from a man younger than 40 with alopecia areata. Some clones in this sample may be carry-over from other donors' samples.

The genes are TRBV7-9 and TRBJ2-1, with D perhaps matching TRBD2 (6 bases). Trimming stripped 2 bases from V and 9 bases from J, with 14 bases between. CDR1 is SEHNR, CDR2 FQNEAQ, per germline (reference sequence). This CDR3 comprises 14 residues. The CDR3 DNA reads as TGTGCCAGCAGCTTAAGCAGGGAGGTCGGTGAGCAGTTCTTC. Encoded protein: CASSLSREVGEQFF.

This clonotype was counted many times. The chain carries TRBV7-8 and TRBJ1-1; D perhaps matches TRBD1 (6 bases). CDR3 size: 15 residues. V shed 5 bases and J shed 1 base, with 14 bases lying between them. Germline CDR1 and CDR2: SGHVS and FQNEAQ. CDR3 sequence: CASSTGGTGNTEAFF. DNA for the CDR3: TGTGCCAGCAGCACCGGGGGCACAGGGAACACTGAAGCTTTCTTT.

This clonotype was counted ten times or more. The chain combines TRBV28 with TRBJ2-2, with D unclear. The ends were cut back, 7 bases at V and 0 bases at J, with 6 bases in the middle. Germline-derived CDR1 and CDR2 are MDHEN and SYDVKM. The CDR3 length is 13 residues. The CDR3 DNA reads TGTGCCAGCATGCAGGCGAACACCGGGGAGCTGTTTTTT. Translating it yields CASMQANTGELFF.

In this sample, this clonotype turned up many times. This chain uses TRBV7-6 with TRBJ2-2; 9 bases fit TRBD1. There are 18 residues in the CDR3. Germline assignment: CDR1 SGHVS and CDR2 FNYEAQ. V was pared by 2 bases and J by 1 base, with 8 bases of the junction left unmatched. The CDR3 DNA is TGTGCCAGCAGCTTACTTTCCGGACAGGGGTGGAACACCGGGGAGCTGTTTTTT. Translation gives CASSLLSGQGWNTGELFF.

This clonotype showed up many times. The CDR3: CATRSGSTEQFF. The CDR3, as DNA: TGTGCCACCCGTAGCGGGAGCACTGAGCAGTTCTTC. V gene TRBV28 combines with J gene TRBJ2-1, with TRBD2 identical over 9 bases. Unmatched junction bases numbered 7, after V lost 10 bases and J lost 9 bases. The germline gives CDR1 MDHEN, CDR2 SYDVKM. The CDR3 has 12 amino acids.

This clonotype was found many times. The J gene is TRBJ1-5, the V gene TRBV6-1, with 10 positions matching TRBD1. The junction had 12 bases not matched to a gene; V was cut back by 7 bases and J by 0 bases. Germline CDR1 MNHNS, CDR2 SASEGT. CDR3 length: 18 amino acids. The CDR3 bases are TGTGCCAGCACCGAAGTCCCGGGACAGGGGTATAGCAATCAGCCCCAGCATTTT. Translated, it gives CASTEVPGQGYSNQPQHF.

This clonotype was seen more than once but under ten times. CDR3 DNA sequence: TGTGCCAGCAGCTCAGGAACTATAGGGGATGCACCCCTCCACTTT. The encoded protein is CASSSGTIGDAPLHF. The chain carries TRBV11-2 and TRBJ1-6; possible D gene TRBD1, 5 bases. The CDR3 is made up of 15 amino acids. Germline V gene sequence: CDR1 SGHAT, CDR2 FQNNGV. The V end was cut by 4 bases, the J end by 11 bases, with 18 bases between.

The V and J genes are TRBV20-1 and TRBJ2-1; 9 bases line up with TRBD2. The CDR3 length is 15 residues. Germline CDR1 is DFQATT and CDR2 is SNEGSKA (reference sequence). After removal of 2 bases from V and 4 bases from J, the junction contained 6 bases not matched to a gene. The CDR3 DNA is TGCAGTGCTAGAAGTCCTGCGGGAGGGTACAATGAGCAGTTCTTC. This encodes CSARSPAGGYNEQFF.

The CDR3 sequence is CASSKRTRGRESEAFF. CDR3 in DNA: TGTGCCAGCAGCAAACGAACCAGGGGGCGAGAGTCTGAAGCTTTCTTT. The gene calls are TRBV11-1 and TRBJ1-1; 8 bases agree with TRBD1. The CDR3 extends over 16 amino acids. With V trimmed by 5 bases and J by 6 bases, 14 bases remained unmatched. Germline V CDR1 and CDR2: SGHAT, FQDESV (reference sequence).